The 14 T cell receptor beta chains below all came from one sample that was sequenced in a study of blood T cell repertoires in COVID-19. Measured with immunoSEQ multiplex PCR; TCRdb has only the in-frame clones, and not every one. The sample lists over 200,000 clones; roughly 84% were seen once. Sequenced: peripheral blood. The receptors were gathered from a man aged 40-49 years with active or convalescent COVID-19.

The rearrangement joins TRBV24-1 to TRBJ2-1; TRBD2 matches at 9 bases. V shed 10 bases and J 4 bases; nucleotides not matched to a gene: 13. In germline, CDR1 is KGHDR, CDR2 SFDVKD. The length of the CDR3 is 16 residues. The CDR3 loop is CATSDSLAGSYNEQFF. The CDR3 DNA is TGTGCCACTAGCGACAGTCTAGCGGGATCATACAATGAGCAGTTCTTC.

The V gene is TRBV28, the J gene TRBJ1-5, with 10 bases matching TRBD1. V lost 3 bases to trimming and J lost 1 base; unmatched junction nucleotides: 12. Looked up from germline, CDR1 is MDHEN and CDR2 is SYDVKM. CDR3 size: 19 residues. CDR3 nucleotides: TGTGCCAGCAGTTTCTCGGGACAGGGGATCATCGGGAGCAATCAGCCCCAGCATTTT. Translation gives CASSFSGQGIIGSNQPQHF.

V is TRBV11-2 and J is TRBJ2-4; perhaps TRBD2 as D (6 bases). With 4 bases removed from V and 6 bases from J, the gap between germline ends came to 10 bases. In germline, CDR1 is SGHAT, CDR2 FQNNGV. This CDR3 spans 13 amino acids. The CDR3 sequence: CASSWGVGNIQYF. CDR3 DNA sequence: TGTGCCAGCAGCTGGGGGGTAGGAAACATTCAGTACTTC. The full variable domain, completed using reference TRBV11-2 and TRBJ2-4, is EAGVAQSPRYKIIEKRQSVAFWCNPISGHATLYWYQQILGQGPKLLIQFQNNGVVDDSQLPKDRFSAERLKGVDSTLKIQPAKLEDSAVYLCASSWGVGNIQYFGAGTRLSVL.

The count of this clone is one. The chain carries TRBV25-1 and TRBJ2-3; D remains unclear. This CDR3 has 13 amino acids. Germline CDR1 is MGHDK and CDR2 is SYGVNS. Trimming took off 3 bases at V and 3 bases at J, with 7 bases between the two ends. CDR3 sequence reads: CASSETRTDTQYF. CDR3 nucleotide sequence: TGTGCCAGCAGTGAGACTCGGACAGATACGCAGTATTTT.

CDR3: CASSVERWGAGVQETQYF. The CDR3 nucleotides are TGTGCCAGCAGCGTAGAGCGGTGGGGAGCGGGAGTACAAGAGACCCAGTACTTC. This chain uses TRBV9 with TRBJ2-5, with TRBD2 identical over 8 bases. The germline V gene encodes CDR1 SGDLS and CDR2 YYNGEE. Trimming took 0 bases from V and 2 from J; bases not matched to a gene: 12. The length of the CDR3 is 18 residues.

The chain employs TRBV28 and TRBJ2-1; TRBD2 aligns across 7 bases. CDR3 length: 13 residues. The germline V gene has CDR1 MDHEN and CDR2 SYDVKM. Germline trimming cut 8 bases from V and 6 bases from J; bases unmatched to any gene: 7. CDR3 in amino acids: CASLLGGSNEQFF. CDR3 nucleotide sequence: TGTGCCAGCCTTTTGGGGGGGTCCAATGAGCAGTTCTTC.

This chain uses TRBV28 with TRBJ1-2, with a weak D call TRBD1 (6 bases). V lost 5 bases and J lost 2, with 12 bases in between. Germline loops: CDR1 MDHEN, CDR2 SYDVKM. The CDR3 covers 14 residues. The CDR3 loop is CASSPRGLNYGYTF. CDR3 DNA sequence: TGTGCCAGCAGTCCCAGGGGCCTAAACTATGGCTACACCTTC.

The genes are TRBV9 and TRBJ2-1; TRBD2 is a possible D gene (7 bases). The CDR3 spans 15 residues. Trimming took off 0 bases at V and 7 bases at J, with 14 bases between the two ends. CDR1 and CDR2 from the germline V gene are SGDLS and YYNGEE. The CDR3 coding sequence is TGTGCCAGCAGCGTAGTCGTGGGAGGGGGAAATGAGCAGTTCTTC. This translates into CASSVVVGGGNEQFF.

This chain connects TRBV16 to TRBJ1-1; D is unresolved. Germline V gene data show CDR1 as KGHSY and CDR2 as FQNENV. The CDR3 is 14 amino acids. V was pared by 0 bases and J by 1 base, with 6 bases between. The CDR3 here is CASSQSGWNTEAFF. The CDR3 coding sequence is TGTGCCAGCAGCCAATCGGGCTGGAACACTGAAGCTTTCTTT.

The CDR3 loop is CASSARGGRNEQFF. The CDR3 DNA reads TGTGCCAGCAGTGCGCGGGGGGGCAGGAATGAGCAGTTCTTC. The chain couples TRBV2 to TRBJ2-1, with 9 nucleotides matching TRBD2. Germline CDR1 reads SNHLY; CDR2 reads FYNNEI. The trim removed 4 bases at V and 7 bases at J, leaving 5 bases unmatched. The CDR3 length is 14 residues.

This chain links TRBV6-1 with TRBJ1-1; D unresolved. The V and J ends lost 1 base and 5 bases respectively, with 8 bases between them. The germline V gene encodes CDR1 MNHNS and CDR2 SASEGT. The CDR3 runs to 13 residues. The CDR3 DNA sequence: TGTGCCAGCAGTGAAGAACGGGGAACTGAAGCTTTCTTT. This gives the protein CASSEERGTEAFF.

This clone has only a few counts. The V call is TRBV10-3, the J call TRBJ2-5; 12 bases fit TRBD2. The CDR3 is 16 residues long. Germline CDR1 is ENHRY and CDR2 is SYGVKD. V lost 0 bases and J lost 4; bases outside the gene matches: 3. The CDR3 reads CAISESSSGRVETQYF. Here the CDR3 DNA reads TGTGCCATCAGTGAGTCCTCTAGCGGGAGGGTAGAGACCCAGTACTTC.

This chain connects TRBV7-9 to TRBJ2-2; 8 positions match TRBD2. Trimming cost V 4 bases and J 3 bases; bases outside gene matches: 10. CDR1 SEHNR and CDR2 FQNEAQ come from the germline V gene (reference sequence). This CDR3 contains 17 residues. CDR3 nucleotides: TGTGCCAGCAGCTCCCTTGGGGAGCGGGAGTACACCGGGGAGCTGTTTTTT. Its translation: CASSSLGEREYTGELFF.

The V and J genes are TRBV4-1 and TRBJ1-6, with a weak D call TRBD1 (6 bases). Germline V gene lookup returns CDR1 MGHRA and CDR2 YSYEKL. V was shortened by 0 bases and J by 8 bases, with 11 bases between the two germline ends. The CDR3 covers 15 residues. CDR3 sequence: CASSQDTGQYSPLHF. The CDR3 DNA reads TGCGCCAGCAGCCAAGATACAGGACAGTATTCACCCCTCCACTTT.